The rows below give T cell receptor beta chains drawn from one sample of a study of cytomegalovirus exposure and HLA in healthy donors. Assay used: immunoSEQ multiplex PCR; TCRdb lists only in-frame clones, some missing. The sample yields roughly 82,000 clones, about 70% seen once. The sequencing sample was made of PBMCs. Every receptor here comes from a woman between 50 and 59 years old in good health and CMV-seropositive. CDR3s include the opening cysteine and the closing phenylalanine or tryptophan. The D gene is left open where the match is weak. Clone size, where shown, is once, few, many, or a class for clones that have expanded.

abundance	v_gene	d_gene	len	j_gene	CDR3aa	CDR3nt
NA	TRBV13	NA	16	TRBJ2-2	CASSITGLERTGELFF	TGTGCCAGCAGCATAACCGGACTCGAGCGTACCGGGGAGCTGTTTTTT
NA	TRBV13	TRBD1	16	TRBJ1-1	CASSSGTGSGVTEAFF	TGTGCCAGCAGCTCCGGGACAGGGTCTGGGGTCACTGAAGCTTTCTTT
NA	TRBV9	TRBD2	17	TRBJ2-1	CASSVGLAGGSHNEQFF	TGTGCCAGCAGCGTAGGCCTAGCGGGAGGGTCGCACAATGAGCAGTTCTTC
NA	TRBV6-1	TRBD1	14	TRBJ1-2	CASTSTQGAIGYTF	TGTGCCAGCACTTCCACGCAGGGGGCCATTGGCTACACCTTC
NA	TRBV5-4	TRBD1	14	TRBJ1-4	CASSLTGGGGKLFF	TGTGCCAGCAGCTTGACAGGGGGCGGAGGAAAACTGTTTTTT
NA	TRBV2	NA	16	TRBJ1-2	CASIWRSSLRLKGYTF	TGTGCCAGCATCTGGAGATCTAGCTTACGACTTAAGGGCTACACCTTC
few	TRBV5-4	NA	13	TRBJ2-2	CAVQRVSTGELFF	TGTGCCGTACAGCGGGTGAGCACCGGGGAGCTGTTTTTT
once	TRBV30	TRBD1	15	TRBJ1-5	CAWRRGSGGMLPQHF	TGTGCCTGGAGGAGGGGTTCAGGGGGCATGTTGCCCCAGCATTTT
few	TRBV4-2	TRBD2	17	TRBJ2-7	CASSHRGLAQSSYEQYF	TGTGCCAGCAGCCATCGCGGACTAGCGCAGAGCTCCTACGAGCAGTACTTC
NA	TRBV19	TRBD1	15	TRBJ1-2	CASSARDRYSYGYTF	TGTGCCAGTAGTGCACGGGACAGGTATAGCTATGGCTACACCTTC
NA	TRBV6-6	NA	13	TRBJ2-2	CASSASRTGELFF	TGTGCCAGCAGTGCCTCGAGGACCGGGGAGCTGTTTTTT
few	TRBV19	NA	15	TRBJ1-3	CASSIDPTPGNTIYF	TGTGCCAGTAGTATAGATCCGACACCTGGAAACACCATATATTTT
NA	TRBV7-6	TRBD1	16	TRBJ2-7	CASSLASRGLHGEQYF	TGTGCCAGCAGCTTAGCTAGCAGGGGGCTGCATGGCGAGCAGTACTTC
NA	TRBV29-1	TRBD1	12	TRBJ1-2	CSVEGTAYGYTF	TGCAGCGTTGAGGGGACAGCCTATGGCTACACCTTC
NA	TRBV5-6	NA	15	TRBJ1-2	CASSLGGRGNYGYTF	TGTGCCAGCAGCTTGGGTGGTAGGGGGAACTATGGCTACACCTTC
NA	TRBV5-1	NA	14	TRBJ1-3	CASSLAGRGNTIYF	TGCGCCAGCAGCTTGGCCGGGAGGGGAAACACCATATATTTT
few	TRBV9	NA	13	TRBJ2-7	CASSPRSQAEQYF	TGTGCCAGCAGCCCTCGTTCCCAGGCCGAGCAGTACTTC
NA	TRBV2	NA	12	TRBJ2-7	CASSGQLYEQYF	TGTGCCAGCAGTGGACAGCTCTACGAGCAGTACTTC
few	TRBV28	TRBD1	15	TRBJ1-1	CASSSDRVWTTEAFF	TGTGCCAGCAGTTCCGACAGGGTTTGGACCACTGAAGCTTTCTTT
NA	TRBV11-1	NA	15	TRBJ2-2	CASSLFPANTGELFF	TGTGCCAGCAGCTTATTTCCCGCGAACACCGGGGAGCTGTTTTTT
once	TRBV4-1	TRBD2	19	TRBJ2-1	CASSPSPGLAGASYNEQFF	TGCGCCAGCAGCCCGTCTCCGGGACTAGCGGGAGCATCCTACAATGAGCAGTTCTTC
NA	TRBV5-6	NA	16	TRBJ1-1	CASSLGAYGMNTEAFF	TGTGCCAGCAGCTTGGGGGCGTACGGCATGAACACTGAAGCTTTCTTT
NA	TRBV27	TRBD2	14	TRBJ2-7	CASSGDPGGYEQYF	TGTGCCAGCAGTGGGGACCCGGGAGGGTACGAGCAGTACTTC
NA	TRBV23-1	NA	16	TRBJ2-7	CASSQFSCSGTYEQYF	TGCGCCAGCAGTCAATTTTCTTGTAGCGGTACCTACGAGCAGTACTTC
NA	TRBV7-9	TRBD1	16	TRBJ1-4	CASSLNFGTGDEKLFF	TGTGCCAGCAGCCTCAACTTCGGGACAGGGGATGAAAAACTGTTTTTT
once	TRBV15	NA	13	TRBJ2-7	CATSRESSYEQYF	TGTGCCACCAGCCGGGAATCCTCCTACGAGCAGTACTTC
NA	TRBV28	NA	17	TRBJ1-1	CASSFGDIPPWDTEAFF	TGTGCCAGCAGTTTTGGGGACATACCCCCGTGGGACACTGAAGCTTTCTTT
NA	TRBV25-1	NA	13	TRBJ2-3	CASSHRDTDTQYF	TGTGCCAGCAGCCACCGGGACACAGATACGCAGTATTTT
NA	TRBV5-5	TRBD1	16	TRBJ1-5	CASSAGTGASNQPQHF	TGTGCCAGCAGCGCCGGGACAGGGGCTAGCAATCAGCCCCAGCATTTT
few	TRBV6-9	NA	15	TRBJ2-1	CASSYRRSSYNEQFF	TGTGCCAGCAGTTATCGGAGGAGCTCCTACAATGAGCAGTTCTTC
NA	TRBV20-1	NA	10	TRBJ1-1	CSARVTEAFF	TGCAGTGCTCGCGTCACTGAAGCTTTCTTT
NA	TRBV6-6	NA	13	TRBJ1-3	CASRDNSGNTIYF	TGTGCCAGCAGGGACAACTCTGGAAACACCATATATTTT
few	TRBV19	TRBD1	15	TRBJ2-5	CASSGPGQGRETQYF	TGTGCCAGTAGTGGCCCGGGACAGGGGAGAGAGACCCAGTACTTC
NA	TRBV19	NA	14	TRBJ1-3	CASSIGDRIDTIYF	TGTGCCAGTAGTATCGGAGACAGGATAGACACCATATATTTT